This T cell receptor (beta chain) derives from a study of post-analysis software for immune sequencing data. Study-level findings and limits: Samples from a shared batch, those prepared together, strongly co-clustered by F measure. Controls had significantly higher normalized Chao1 diversity than multiple sclerosis patients. In patients, TRBV5-6, TRBV5-1 and TRBV20-1 belonged to 4 or 5 TRBV segments found more frequently than in controls.

Carried by the TCR beta cDNA libraries were unique molecular identifiers. TCRdb itself ran the PCR reads through MiXCR, one entry per CDR3 protein. The sample includes fewer than 700,000 distinct CDR3 sequences, roughly 40% of them seen just once. With regard to this clonotype: Its antigen is currently unknown. One junction end disagrees with the germline gene, perhaps due to a read error.

The germline V gene encodes CDR1 MNHEY and CDR2 SVGAGI. CDR3 length: 14 residues. This rearrangement joins TRBV6-5 to TRBJ2-7; D possibly corresponds to TRBD1 (6 bases). The receptor was derived from a girl between 5 and 17 years old with multiple sclerosis. Sequenced input: blood. DNA of the CDR3: TGTGTCAGCAGTCCCAGGGGACCTCCCTACGAGCAGTACTTC. It codes for CVSSPRGPPYEQYF.